The T cell receptor (beta chain) described here comes from a study of T cells after yellow fever vaccination. V dropped 1 base and J dropped 4 bases, with 12 bases sitting between them. CDR1 and CDR2 (germline): SGHAT, FQNNGV. The CDR3 length is 15 residues. TCR cDNA was made by 5'RACE template switching, adding a universal primer site and UMIs. TCRdb analysed the 5' RACE reads with MiXCR anew, one entry per CDR3 protein. The sample includes 500,000 to 650,000 distinct CDR3 sequences, around 17% seen only once; the top ten take roughly 17%. On this clonotype: Its target is unknown.

Study outcomes and limitations: The study found a weaker secondary response that peaked faster, day 5 versus 15. Abundant clonotypes from the bulk population could contaminate FACS-sorted repertoires.

This specimen was PBMCs, taken 5 to 6 days after the first yellow fever vaccination. The gene calls are TRBV11-2 and TRBJ2-3; the D call may be TRBD1 or TRBD2 (5 bases each). The sequence was obtained from a man between 18 and 35 years old who received the YFV17D yellow fever vaccine. The DNA for the CDR3 is TGTGCCAGCAGCTTAGGGGGGAGATGGGCAGATACGCAGTATTTT. Translating gives CASSLGGRWADTQYF. The whole variable domain, filled in from reference TRBV11-2 and TRBJ2-3, reads EAGVAQSPRYKIIEKRQSVAFWCNPISGHATLYWYQQILGQGPKLLIQFQNNGVVDDSQLPKDRFSAERLKGVDSTLKIQPAKLEDSAVYLCASSLGGRWADTQYFGPGTRLTVL.